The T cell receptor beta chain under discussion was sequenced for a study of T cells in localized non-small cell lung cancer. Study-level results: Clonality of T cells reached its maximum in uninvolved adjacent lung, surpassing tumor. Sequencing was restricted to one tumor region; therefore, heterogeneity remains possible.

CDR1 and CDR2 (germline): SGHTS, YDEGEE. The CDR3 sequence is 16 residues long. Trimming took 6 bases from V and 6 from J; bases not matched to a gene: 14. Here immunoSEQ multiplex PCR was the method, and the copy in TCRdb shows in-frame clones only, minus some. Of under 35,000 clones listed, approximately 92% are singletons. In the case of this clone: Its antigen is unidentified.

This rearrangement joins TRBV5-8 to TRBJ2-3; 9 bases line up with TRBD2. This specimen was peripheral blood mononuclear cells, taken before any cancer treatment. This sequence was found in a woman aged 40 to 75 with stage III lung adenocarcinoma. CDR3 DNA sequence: TGTGCCAGCACCAAGACAGCGGGAGGCGCCGAGGATACGCAGTATTTT. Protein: CASTKTAGGAEDTQYF.